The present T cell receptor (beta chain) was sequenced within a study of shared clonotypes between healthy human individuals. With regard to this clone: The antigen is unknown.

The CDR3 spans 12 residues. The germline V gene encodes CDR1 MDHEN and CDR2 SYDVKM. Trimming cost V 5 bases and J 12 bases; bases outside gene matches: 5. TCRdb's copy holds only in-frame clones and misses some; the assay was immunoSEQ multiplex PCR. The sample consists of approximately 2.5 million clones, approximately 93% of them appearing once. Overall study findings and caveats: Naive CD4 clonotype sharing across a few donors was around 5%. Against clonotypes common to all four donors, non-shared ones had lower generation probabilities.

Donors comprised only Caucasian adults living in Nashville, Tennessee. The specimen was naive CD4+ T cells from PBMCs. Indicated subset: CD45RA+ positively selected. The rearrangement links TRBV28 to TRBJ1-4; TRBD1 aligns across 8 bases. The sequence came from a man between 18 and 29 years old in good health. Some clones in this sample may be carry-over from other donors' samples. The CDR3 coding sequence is TGTGCCAGCAGTCCGGCGGACAGGGAACTGTTTTTT. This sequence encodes CASSPADRELFF.